This T cell receptor beta chain derives from a study of blood T cell repertoires in COVID-19. Across the whole study: The analysed material was cDNA or gDNA that came from T cells, B-cell-depleted T cells, or PBMCs.

Method: immunoSEQ multiplex PCR; TCRdb's copy keeps in-frame clones and lacks some. The profile covers approximately 120,000 clones, with around four fifths appearing a single time and 15% to 20% taken by the ten largest. The V and J ends lost 6 bases and 4 bases, in that order; junction bases with no gene match: 11. Germline V lookup: CDR1 MNHEY, CDR2 SVGAGI. There are 15 residues in the CDR3. The specimen was peripheral blood. The TCR comes from an older woman with acute or convalescent COVID-19. This rearrangement joins TRBV6-5 to TRBJ1-2; 7 bases fit TRBD1. CDR3 region: CASRPEGALSYGYTF. The CDR3 DNA reads TGTGCCAGCAGACCCGAGGGGGCGCTGAGCTATGGCTACACCTTC.